Following are 26 T cell receptor beta chains from one sample sequenced in a study of early T cells in non-severe SARS-CoV-2 infection. TCRdb used MiXCR to reprocess the 5' RACE reads, holding one entry per CDR3 protein. The repertoire holds about 28,000 distinct CDR3 sequences, 4% to 5.5% seen once, with 2.6% in the top ten. Material for sequencing was whole blood. Every receptor here comes from an adult who was a healthcare worker with PCR-confirmed SARS-CoV-2 infection or an uninfected control (not recorded which).

The gene calls are TRBV5-8 and TRBJ2-3; the D is unclear. The germline V and J ends were trimmed by 1 base and 2 bases, with 11 bases remaining between them. The CDR3 is 15 amino acids. CDR1 is SGHTS, CDR2 YDEGEE, per germline. CDR3 in DNA: TGTGCCAGCAGCTTGTCGATGGTTACCACAGATACGCAGTATTTT. Translation gives CASSLSMVTTDTQYF.

In its sample, this clonotype ranks as large. CDR3 residues: CASSLQAHSNQPQHF. The DNA for the CDR3 is TGTGCCAGCAGCTTACAGGCCCATAGCAATCAGCCCCAGCATTTT. The rearrangement joins TRBV5-5 to TRBJ1-5; D possibly corresponds to TRBD1 (5 bases). Germline V gives CDR1 SGHKS, CDR2 YYEKEE (reference sequence). Trimming took 2 bases from V and 0 from J, leaving 9 bases between them. The CDR3 loop spans 15 amino acids.

This clonotype was seen at least ten times. V is TRBV7-9 and J is TRBJ2-3, with a possible D match to TRBD1 (6 bases). The V end lost 0 bases, the J end lost 3 bases, and 16 bases lay between the germline ends. The CDR3 totals 17 residues. Germline-derived CDR1 and CDR2 are SEHNR and FQNEAQ (reference sequence). The CDR3 DNA sequence: TGTGCCAGCAGCTTAGCGCTCCGGACAGCTGATACAGATACGCAGTATTTT. It translates to CASSLALRTADTDTQYF.

This clonotype was observed at least ten times. The chain has TRBV14 and TRBJ1-6; D is undetermined. This CDR3 has 17 residues. Looked up from germline, CDR1 is SGHDN and CDR2 is FVKESK. V lost 0 bases and J lost 4, with 13 bases in between. The CDR3 DNA reads TGTGCCAGCAGCCAAGATACCCCTTCCCGGTATAATTCACCCCTCCACTTT. The encoded protein is CASSQDTPSRYNSPLHF.

This clonotype was seen only a few times. The chain has TRBV19 and TRBJ1-1; 7 bases match TRBD1. V trimming: 4 bases; J trimming: 1 base; junction bases outside the gene matches: 12. Germline V CDR1 and CDR2: LNHDA, SQIVND (reference sequence). The CDR3 contains 17 residues. CDR3 sequence reads: CASSTFRGGMTNTEAFF. The CDR3 region has the DNA TGTGCCAGTAGTACCTTTCGAGGGGGCATGACGAACACTGAAGCTTTCTTT.

The chain has TRBV24-1 and TRBJ2-1, with 7 bases identical to TRBD2. The CDR3 totals 15 residues. Germline lookup yields CDR1 KGHDR and CDR2 SFDVKD. V was clipped by 7 bases and J by 0 bases; unmatched bases: 5. This chain's CDR3 is CATSGSGVSYNEQFF. The DNA of the CDR3 is TGTGCCACCAGCGGGAGCGGGGTCTCCTACAATGAGCAGTTCTTC.

With respect to this clonotype: Given a much more abundant clone one base away, this may be a read error. As the CDR3 is not closed by the conserved phenylalanine or tryptophan, this likely results from a read error. The chain recombines TRBV11-2 with TRBJ2-1; D gene uncertain. The CDR3 has 12 amino acids. V lost 5 bases, J lost 4 bases, and 6 bases lay in between. Germline V lookup: CDR1 SGHAT, CDR2 FQNNGV. The CDR3 sequence: CASSPRYNEQFL. CDR3 nucleotide sequence: TGTGCCAGCAGCCCGCGGTACAATGAGCAGTTCCTC.

This chain joins TRBV6-1 and TRBJ2-5; TRBD2 matches at 13 bases. The CDR3 consists of 18 residues. CDR1 is MNHNS and CDR2 is SASEGT in the germline V gene. The trim removed 1 base at V and 5 bases at J, leaving 10 bases unmatched. The CDR3 loop reads CASSEERTSGRYRETQYF. DNA of the CDR3: TGTGCCAGCAGTGAAGAGAGGACTAGCGGGAGATATCGGGAGACCCAGTACTTC.

This clonotype is labeled medium-sized (0.01 to 0.1%). The chain uses TRBV28 and TRBJ2-7; no firm D call. The CDR3 spans 12 residues. V was pared by 10 bases and J by 9 bases, with 19 bases between. The germline CDR1 and CDR2 sequences are MDHEN and SYDVKM. As DNA, the CDR3 is TGTGCCACCAGACGTGATGGTTGGATGCAGTACTTC. This encodes CATRRDGWMQYF.

The rearrangement uses TRBV5-4 and TRBJ2-7; 12 bases agree with TRBD1. Germline V gene data show CDR1 as SGHNT and CDR2 as YYREEE (reference sequence). Trimming took 1 base from V and 6 from J; bases not matched to a gene: 11. This CDR3 contains 17 residues. CDR3 nucleotide sequence: TGTGCCAGCAGCTTGCCGGGACAGGGGGCCCTAAGGGGCGAGCAGTACTTC. Its translation is CASSLPGQGALRGEQYF.

In its sample, this clonotype was seen many times. The gene calls are TRBV10-1 and TRBJ1-4; D is uncertain. Germline CDR1 and CDR2: WNHNN and SYGVQD (reference sequence). Trimming took 4 bases from V and 6 from J, leaving 9 bases between them. The CDR3 loop spans 13 amino acids. The CDR3 spells CASSVRPDEKLFF. The DNA of the CDR3 is TGCGCCAGCAGTGTTCGGCCGGATGAAAAACTGTTTTTT.

This clonotype came up many times. This chain connects TRBV28 to TRBJ1-5; possibly TRBD1 for D (6 bases). The CDR3 runs 15 residues. Germline V gene lookup returns CDR1 MDHEN and CDR2 SYDVKM. V lost 1 base and J lost 4, with 11 bases in between. The DNA for the CDR3 is TGTGCCAGCAGTTTATACGGCAGGGGAAATCAGCCCCAGCATTTT. This gives the protein CASSLYGRGNQPQHF.

This clonotype showed up many times. The gene calls are TRBV19 and TRBJ2-5; D might be TRBD1 (6 bases). Germline V CDR1 and CDR2: LNHDA, SQIVND (reference sequence). The CDR3 sequence is 13 residues long. V lost 5 bases and J lost 5, with 12 bases in between. The CDR3 protein is CASSYTGTETQYF. CDR3 nucleotides: TGTGCCAGTAGTTATACAGGGACGGAGACCCAGTACTTC.

This clonotype was counted only a few times. The CDR3, as DNA: TGTGCCAGCAGTTTGGGGGTTAACTATGGCTACACCTTC. Translated, it gives CASSLGVNYGYTF. J is TRBJ1-2 and V is TRBV12-3 or TRBV12-4, with a possible D match to TRBD1 (5 bases). The CDR3 consists of 13 residues. V lost 3 bases to trimming and J lost 1 base, with 6 bases between them.

This clonotype was counted ten times or more. The V and J genes are TRBV5-1 and TRBJ2-2, with TRBD2 matching over 9 bases. The CDR3 covers 17 residues. V lost 4 bases, J lost 0 bases, and 7 bases stayed unmatched. Germline-derived CDR1 and CDR2 are SGHRS and YFSETQ. In nucleotides, the CDR3 is TGCGCCAGCAGCCGAGAAGCGGGGGGAACGAACACCGGGGAGCTGTTTTTT. Amino acid sequence: CASSREAGGTNTGELFF.

The V gene is TRBV5-6, the J gene TRBJ2-1; TRBD2 is a possible D gene (5 bases). The CDR3 totals 15 residues. The V and J ends lost 2 bases and 2 bases respectively, with 11 bases between them. From germline, CDR1 is SGHDT and CDR2 YYEEEE. CDR3 sequence reads: CASSFEASPYNEQFF. The CDR3 coding sequence is TGTGCCAGCAGCTTCGAGGCTAGCCCCTACAATGAGCAGTTCTTC.

This clonotype came up many times. The chain joins TRBV6-2 or TRBV6-3 to TRBJ2-1; weak D call: TRBD2 (5 bases). The germline CDR1 and CDR2 sequences are MNHEY and SVGEGT. CDR3 size: 14 residues. Trimming cost V 8 bases and J 2 bases, with 13 bases left between them. The DNA for the CDR3 is TGTGCCAGCGTAGGGAGTAGCGCCTACAATGAGCAGTTCTTC. Translated, it gives CASVGSSAYNEQFF.

This clonotype has ten or more counts. V and J are TRBV5-1 and TRBJ2-5; TRBD2 aligns across 7 bases. Trimming at V came to 4 bases and at J to 6 bases, leaving 12 bases not matched to a gene. The CDR3 covers 15 residues. Germline V gene data show CDR1 as SGHRS and CDR2 as YFSETQ. As DNA, the CDR3 is TGCGCCAGCAGCCTGGATCGTGGCGGGAGAAAGACCCAGTACTTC. It codes for CASSLDRGGRKTQYF.

This clonotype appeared many times. CDR3 sequence reads: CASSFWTGSEKLFF. In nucleotides, the CDR3 is TGTGCCAGCAGCTTTTGGACAGGGTCGGAAAAACTGTTTTTT. The V gene is TRBV7-2, the J gene TRBJ1-4; 8 bases are a match to TRBD1. With V trimmed by 3 bases and J by 8 bases, 5 bases remained unmatched. The CDR3 spans 14 residues. Germline loops: CDR1 SGHTA, CDR2 FQGNSA.

This clonotype came up many times. Here the CDR3 DNA reads TGTGCCAGCAGGGAATTAGCCAAAAACATTCAGTACTTC. This sequence encodes CASRELAKNIQYF. This sequence joins TRBV6-2 or TRBV6-3 and TRBJ2-4; D is ambiguous. This CDR3 comprises 13 residues. Trimming removed 6 bases at V and 0 bases at J, with 6 bases between. Germline CDR1 is MNHEY and CDR2 is SVGEGT.

This clonotype was seen a handful of times. The J gene is TRBJ2-1, the V gene TRBV14, with TRBD2 identical over 8 bases. The CDR3 runs 16 residues. V shed 1 base and J 9 bases; nucleotides not matched to a gene: 11. CDR1 and CDR2 from the germline V gene are SGHDN and FVKESK. This chain's CDR3 is CASSQVRMRGDGEQFF. CDR3 in DNA: TGTGCCAGCAGCCAAGTGAGGATGCGGGGGGACGGTGAGCAGTTCTTC.

This clonotype has at least ten counts. The chain uses TRBV10-1 and TRBJ1-1; no clear D gene. This CDR3 has 17 amino acids. The V end lost 0 bases, the J end lost 0 bases, and 14 bases lay between the germline ends. Germline V gene data show CDR1 as WNHNN and CDR2 as SYGVQD (reference sequence). CDR3 sequence reads: CASSESGIGFMNTEAFF. The CDR3 bases are TGCGCCAGCAGTGAGTCGGGAATCGGATTTATGAACACTGAAGCTTTCTTT.

In this sample, this clonotype turned up many times. The CDR3 protein is CASSTRQGVQYF. The CDR3 DNA follows: TGTGCCAGCAGCACTCGACAGGGGGTTCAGTACTTC. The chain couples TRBV11-3 to TRBJ2-4; TRBD1 aligns across 9 bases. The CDR3 totals 12 residues. Germline loops: CDR1 SGHNT, CDR2 YENEEA. Trimming at V came to 5 bases and at J to 11 bases, leaving 4 bases not matched to a gene.

This clonotype was observed many times. The chain has TRBV7-3 and TRBJ2-3; 10 bases line up with TRBD2. Germline lookup yields CDR1 SGHTA and CDR2 FQGTGA. The V gene end was trimmed by 5 bases and the J gene end by 0 bases; junction bases not matched to a gene: 5. The CDR3 sequence is 16 residues long. The CDR3 coding sequence is TGTGCCAGCAGCGTCGGACTAGCGGAAAGCACAGATACGCAGTATTTT. It codes for CASSVGLAESTDTQYF.

This clonotype was seen ten or more times. This rearrangement joins TRBV5-1 to TRBJ2-1; 7 bases line up with TRBD1. The junction had 3 bases not matched to a gene; V was cut back by 0 bases and J by 6 bases. CDR1 is SGHRS, CDR2 YFSETQ, per germline. The CDR3 sequence is 14 residues long. The CDR3 DNA follows: TGCGCCAGCAGCTTGGGGGACAGACTCAATGAGCAGTTCTTC. This codes for CASSLGDRLNEQFF.

V usage is TRBV29-1 and J usage is TRBJ2-2, with D perhaps matching TRBD1 (6 bases). Germline CDR1 and CDR2: SQVTM and ANQGSEA. The CDR3 loop spans 12 amino acids. Trimming took off 6 bases at V and 3 bases at J, with 8 bases between the two ends. CDR3 DNA: TGCAGCGTGCCAGGGGACACCGGGGAGCTGTTTTTT. This gives the protein CSVPGDTGELFF.